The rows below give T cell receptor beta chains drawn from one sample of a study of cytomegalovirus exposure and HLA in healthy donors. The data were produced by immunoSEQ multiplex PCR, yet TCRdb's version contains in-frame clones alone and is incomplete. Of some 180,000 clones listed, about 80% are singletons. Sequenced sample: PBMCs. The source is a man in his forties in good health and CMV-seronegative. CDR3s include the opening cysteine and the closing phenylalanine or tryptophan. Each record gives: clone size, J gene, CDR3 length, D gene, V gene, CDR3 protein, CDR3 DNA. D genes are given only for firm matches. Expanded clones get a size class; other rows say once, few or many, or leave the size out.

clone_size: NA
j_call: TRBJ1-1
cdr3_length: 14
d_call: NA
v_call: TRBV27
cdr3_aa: CASSFRVGNTEAFF
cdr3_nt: TGTGCCAGCAGTTTTCGGGTTGGGAACACTGAAGCTTTCTTT

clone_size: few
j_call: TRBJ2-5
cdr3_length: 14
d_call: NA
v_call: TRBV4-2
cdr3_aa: CASKGLGVEETQYF
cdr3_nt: TGTGCCAGCAAGGGACTGGGGGTAGAGGAGACCCAGTACTTC

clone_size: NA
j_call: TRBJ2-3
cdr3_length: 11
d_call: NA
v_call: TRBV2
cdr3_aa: CASKGNIGQYF
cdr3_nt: TGTGCCAGCAAGGGGAACATTGGGCAGTATTTT

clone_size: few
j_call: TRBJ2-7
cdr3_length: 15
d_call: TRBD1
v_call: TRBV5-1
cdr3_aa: CASSFGQGNRYEQYF
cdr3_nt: TGCGCCAGCAGCTTTGGACAGGGGAACAGGTACGAGCAGTACTTC

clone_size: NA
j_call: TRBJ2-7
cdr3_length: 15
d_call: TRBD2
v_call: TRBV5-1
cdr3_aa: CASSRPSGSGNEQYF
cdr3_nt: TGCGCCAGCAGCCGACCGAGCGGGAGCGGGAACGAGCAGTACTTC

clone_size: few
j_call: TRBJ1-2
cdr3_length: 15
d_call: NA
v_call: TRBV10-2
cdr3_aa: CASSEYRGGDYGYTF
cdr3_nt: TGCGCCAGCAGTGAGTATAGGGGAGGCGACTATGGCTACACCTTC

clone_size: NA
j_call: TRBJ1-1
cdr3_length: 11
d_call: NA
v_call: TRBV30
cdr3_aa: CAWSVDREAFF
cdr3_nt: TGTGCCTGGAGTGTCGACAGGGAAGCTTTCTTT

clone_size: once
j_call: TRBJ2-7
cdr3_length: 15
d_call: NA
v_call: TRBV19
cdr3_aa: CASSLSGTLAYEQYF
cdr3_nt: TGTGCCAGTAGTCTCTCCGGGACTCTAGCCTACGAGCAGTACTTC

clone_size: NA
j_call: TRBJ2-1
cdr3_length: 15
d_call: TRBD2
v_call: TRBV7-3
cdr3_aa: CASSLIAGGYNEQFF
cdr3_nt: TGTGCCAGCAGCTTAATAGCGGGGGGCTACAATGAGCAGTTCTTC

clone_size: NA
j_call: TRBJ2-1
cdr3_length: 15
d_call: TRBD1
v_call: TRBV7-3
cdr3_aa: CASSSTGGTYNEQFF
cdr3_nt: TGTGCCAGCAGCTCCACAGGGGGCACCTACAATGAGCAGTTCTTC

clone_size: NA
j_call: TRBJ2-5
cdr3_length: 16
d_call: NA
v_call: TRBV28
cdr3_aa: CASSYYEVSLQETQYF
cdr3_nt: TGTGCCAGCAGTTACTATGAGGTCTCCCTCCAAGAGACCCAGTACTTC

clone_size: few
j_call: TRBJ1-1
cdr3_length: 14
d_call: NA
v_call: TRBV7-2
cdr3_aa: CASREGVVNTEAFF
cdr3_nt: TGTGCCAGCAGAGAGGGGGTAGTGAACACTGAAGCTTTCTTT

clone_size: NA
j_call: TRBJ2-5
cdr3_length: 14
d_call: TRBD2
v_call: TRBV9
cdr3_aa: CASSVGGSGETQYF
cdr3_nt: TGTGCCAGCAGCGTAGGCGGGAGCGGGGAGACCCAGTACTTC

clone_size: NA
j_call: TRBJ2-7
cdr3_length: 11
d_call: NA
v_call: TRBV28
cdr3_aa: CASREGYEQYF
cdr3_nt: TGTGCCAGCAGGGAGGGCTACGAGCAGTACTTC

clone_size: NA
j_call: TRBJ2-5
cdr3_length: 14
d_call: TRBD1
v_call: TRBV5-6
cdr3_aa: CASSYGTAEGTQYF
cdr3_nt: TGTGCCAGCAGCTACGGGACAGCCGAGGGGACCCAGTACTTC

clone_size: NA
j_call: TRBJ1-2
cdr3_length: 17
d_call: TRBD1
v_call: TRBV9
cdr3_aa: CASSSPWGQGAAGGYTF
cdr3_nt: TGTGCCAGCAGCTCTCCCTGGGGACAGGGGGCTGCTGGCGGCTACACCTTC

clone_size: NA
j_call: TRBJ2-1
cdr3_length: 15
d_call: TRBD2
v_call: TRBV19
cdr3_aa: CASSTLAGGYNEQFF
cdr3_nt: TGTGCCAGTAGTACTCTAGCGGGAGGGTACAATGAGCAGTTCTTC

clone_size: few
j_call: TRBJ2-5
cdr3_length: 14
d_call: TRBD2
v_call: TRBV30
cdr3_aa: CAWSARGAGETQYF
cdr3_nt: TGTGCCTGGAGTGCGCGGGGGGCCGGGGAGACCCAGTACTTC

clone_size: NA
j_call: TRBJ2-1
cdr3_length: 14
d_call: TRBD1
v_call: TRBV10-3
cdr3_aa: CAIWTGWSYNEQFF
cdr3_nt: TGTGCCATTTGGACAGGGTGGTCCTACAATGAGCAGTTCTTC

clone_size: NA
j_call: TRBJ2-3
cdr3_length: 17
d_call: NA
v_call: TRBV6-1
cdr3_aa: CASSEALWRGQGDTQYF
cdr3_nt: TGTGCCAGCAGTGAAGCGCTTTGGCGGGGGCAGGGAGATACGCAGTATTTT

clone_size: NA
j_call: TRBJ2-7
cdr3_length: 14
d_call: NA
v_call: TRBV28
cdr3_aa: CASSPGLRTYEQYF
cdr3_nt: TGTGCCAGCAGCCCCGGACTGAGGACCTACGAGCAGTACTTC

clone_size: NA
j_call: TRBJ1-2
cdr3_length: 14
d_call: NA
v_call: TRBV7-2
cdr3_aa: CASSFRGARNGYTF
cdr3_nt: TGTGCCAGCAGCTTTCGGGGGGCGCGGAATGGCTACACCTTC

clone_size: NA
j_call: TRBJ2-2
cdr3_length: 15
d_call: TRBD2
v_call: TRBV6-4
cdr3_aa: CASSELAGDTGELFF
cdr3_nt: TGTGCCAGCAGTGAACTAGCGGGTGACACCGGGGAGCTGTTTTTT

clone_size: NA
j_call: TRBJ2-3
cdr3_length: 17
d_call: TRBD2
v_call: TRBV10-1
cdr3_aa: CASSDGLGGGSTDTQYF
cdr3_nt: TGCGCCAGCAGCGACGGCTTGGGCGGGGGGAGCACAGATACGCAGTATTTT

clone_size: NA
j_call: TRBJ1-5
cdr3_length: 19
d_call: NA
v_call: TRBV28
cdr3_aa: CASSSGEGGSGWSNQPQHF
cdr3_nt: TGTGCCAGCAGTTCCGGCGAGGGAGGGAGCGGGTGGAGCAATCAGCCCCAGCATTTT

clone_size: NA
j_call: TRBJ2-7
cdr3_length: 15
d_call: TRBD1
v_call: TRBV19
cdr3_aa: CASSPGTGSSYEQYF
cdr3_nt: TGTGCCAGTAGTCCCGGGACAGGTAGCTCCTACGAGCAGTACTTC

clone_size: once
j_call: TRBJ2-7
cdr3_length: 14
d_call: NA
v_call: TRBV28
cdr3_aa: CASRPTGIAYEQYF
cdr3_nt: TGTGCCAGCAGGCCCACCGGGATTGCCTACGAGCAGTACTTC

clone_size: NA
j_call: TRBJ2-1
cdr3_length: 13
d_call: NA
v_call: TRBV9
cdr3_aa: CASSGARGREQFF
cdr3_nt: TGTGCCAGCAGCGGGGCCCGGGGTCGGGAGCAGTTCTTC

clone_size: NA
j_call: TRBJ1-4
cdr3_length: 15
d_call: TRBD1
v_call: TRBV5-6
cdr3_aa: CASRPRQGGNEKLFF
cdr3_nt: TGTGCCAGCAGGCCTAGACAGGGGGGTAATGAAAAACTGTTTTTT

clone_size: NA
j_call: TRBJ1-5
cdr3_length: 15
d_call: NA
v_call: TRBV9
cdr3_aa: CASSVGGGGNQPQHF
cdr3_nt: TGTGCCAGCAGCGTAGGGGGAGGGGGCAATCAGCCCCAGCATTTT

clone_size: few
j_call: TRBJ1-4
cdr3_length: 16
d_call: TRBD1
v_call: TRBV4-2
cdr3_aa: CASSQERAGGGEKLFF
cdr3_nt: TGTGCCAGCAGCCAAGAGCGGGCAGGGGGCGGTGAAAAACTGTTTTTT